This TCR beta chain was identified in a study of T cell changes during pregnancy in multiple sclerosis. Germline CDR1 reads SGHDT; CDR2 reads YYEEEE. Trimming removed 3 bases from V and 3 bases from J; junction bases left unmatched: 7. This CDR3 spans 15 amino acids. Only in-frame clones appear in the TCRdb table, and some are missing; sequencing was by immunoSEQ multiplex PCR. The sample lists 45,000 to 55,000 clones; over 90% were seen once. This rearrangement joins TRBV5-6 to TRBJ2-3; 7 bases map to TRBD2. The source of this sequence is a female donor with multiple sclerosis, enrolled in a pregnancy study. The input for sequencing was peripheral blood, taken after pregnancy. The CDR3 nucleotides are TGTGCCAGCAGCTCCCGACTAGCCGGGACAGATACGCAGTATTTT. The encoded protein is CASSSRLAGTDTQYF.